Below are 11 T cell receptor beta chains sequenced from a single sample in a study of T-cell reconstitution after alpha-beta-depleted transplantation in children. TCRbeta library construction was performed incorporating unique molecular identifiers. TCRdb ran MiXCR on the PCR reads and lists one entry per CDR3 protein. Among hundreds of thousands of distinct CDR3 sequences listed, 15% to 20% were seen once. Here the sequenced sample was PBMCs from the stem cell graft donor, taken from the stem cell graft. Receptor source: a human donor who donated a stem cell graft to a child with acute myeloid leukemia.

The table lists this clonotype with many counts. The chain has TRBV12-3 or TRBV12-4 and TRBJ2-7, with 7 bases that match TRBD1. V lost 6 bases, J lost 3 bases, and 11 bases stayed unmatched. This CDR3 is 15 amino acids long. The CDR3 protein is CASSRQGLSYYEQYF. Here the CDR3 DNA reads TGTGCCAGCAGCCGACAGGGCTTATCCTACTACGAGCAGTACTTC.

In its sample, this clonotype was seen a few times. The chain recombines TRBV15 with TRBJ1-5, with D unresolved. Trimming left V 5 bases short and J 0 bases short, with 17 bases between. CDR1 and CDR2 (germline): LNHNV, YYDKDF (reference sequence). This CDR3 spans 17 amino acids. The CDR3 DNA reads as TGTGCCACCAGCGCCCTTAGAGGGTCCTATAGCAATCAGCCCCAGCATTTT. Translated: CATSALRGSYSNQPQHF.

This chain connects TRBV7-2 to TRBJ1-2; 10 positions agree with TRBD1. The CDR3 has 14 residues. Germline V gene sequence: CDR1 SGHTA, CDR2 FQGNSA. The V gene end was trimmed by 4 bases and the J gene end by 8 bases; junction bases not matched to a gene: 7. The CDR3 here is CASSWRDRGPGYTF. The CDR3 nucleotides read TGTGCCAGCAGCTGGCGGGACAGGGGTCCCGGCTACACCTTC.

V usage is TRBV14 and J usage is TRBJ2-1; unclear D gene. Germline lookup yields CDR1 SGHDN and CDR2 FVKESK. Trimming removed 9 bases at V and 9 bases at J, with 24 bases between. This CDR3 has 15 amino acids. In DNA, the CDR3 is TGTGCCAGTCTCAGCCCACCGGGCCAGGTCTCTGAGCAGTTCTTC. Its protein is CASLSPPGQVSEQFF.

V is TRBV6-1 and J is TRBJ1-6; TRBD1 matches at 8 bases. Germline CDR1 MNHNS, CDR2 SASEGT. The J segment lost 11 bases and the V segment lost 3 bases, leaving 3 bases of the junction unmatched. The CDR3 consists of 13 residues. For the CDR3, the DNA is TGTGCCAGCAGTGAGGCAGGGGGCCCACCCCTCCACTTT. Protein product: CASSEAGGPPLHF.

Concerning this clonotype: This probably arose from a read error, given a far larger clone one base away. The V gene is TRBV12-3 or TRBV12-4, the J gene TRBJ1-5, with D perhaps matching TRBD1 (5 bases). This CDR3 contains 12 residues. V gave up 5 bases and J gave up 6 bases, with 8 bases separating them. The chain's CDR3 is CASSVRGQPQHF. CDR3 coding DNA: TGTGCCAGCAGTGTAAGGGGTCAGCCCCAGCATTTT.

This clonotype was counted many times. This chain joins TRBV20-1 and TRBJ2-1, with 13 bases aligning to TRBD2. This CDR3 is built from 17 residues. CDR1 DFQATT and CDR2 SNEGSKA come from the germline V gene (reference sequence). The junction had 10 bases not matched to a gene; V was cut back by 7 bases and J by 1 base. The CDR3: CSVPLAGGPLSYNEQFF. The CDR3 nucleotides are TGCAGTGTCCCACTAGCGGGGGGGCCTTTGTCCTACAATGAGCAGTTCTTC.

This chain uses TRBV7-9 with TRBJ1-1; 10 bases are shared with TRBD1. CDR1 is SEHNR and CDR2 is FQNEAQ in the germline V gene (reference sequence). With 3 bases clipped from V and 7 bases from J, the junction kept 5 bases outside the gene matches. The CDR3 runs to 14 residues. The CDR3 nucleotides read TGTGCCAGCAGCTTCGGACAGGGGGTTATTGAAGCTTTCTTT. Translated, it gives CASSFGQGVIEAFF.

The gene calls are TRBV7-2 and TRBJ2-6; D not resolved. Germline assignment: CDR1 SGHTA and CDR2 FQGNSA. The CDR3 extends over 15 amino acids. Trimming pared 2 bases from V and 4 bases from J, leaving 9 bases between. CDR3 sequence: CASSLTVSGANVLTF. CDR3 coding DNA: TGTGCCAGCAGCTTAACGGTATCCGGGGCCAACGTCCTGACTTTC.

V gene TRBV27 combines with J gene TRBJ2-6; unclear D gene. The CDR3 runs to 18 residues. Germline V gene sequence: CDR1 MNHEY, CDR2 SMNVEV (reference sequence). V shed 2 bases and J shed 2 bases, with 16 bases lying between them. The CDR3 coding sequence is TGTGCCAGCAGTTTAATAGGGATCGACTTGCCTGGGGCCAACGTCCTGACTTTC. This codes for CASSLIGIDLPGANVLTF.

V is TRBV7-2 and J is TRBJ2-3, with 8 positions matching TRBD2. The ends lost 3 bases at V and 3 bases at J; junction bases unmatched: 11. CDR3 length: 17 amino acids. In germline, CDR1 is SGHTA, CDR2 FQGNSA. The chain's CDR3 is CASSLPLRGGRTDTQYF. The CDR3 region has the DNA TGTGCCAGCAGCTTGCCCCTTCGGGGGGGACGTACAGATACGCAGTATTTT.